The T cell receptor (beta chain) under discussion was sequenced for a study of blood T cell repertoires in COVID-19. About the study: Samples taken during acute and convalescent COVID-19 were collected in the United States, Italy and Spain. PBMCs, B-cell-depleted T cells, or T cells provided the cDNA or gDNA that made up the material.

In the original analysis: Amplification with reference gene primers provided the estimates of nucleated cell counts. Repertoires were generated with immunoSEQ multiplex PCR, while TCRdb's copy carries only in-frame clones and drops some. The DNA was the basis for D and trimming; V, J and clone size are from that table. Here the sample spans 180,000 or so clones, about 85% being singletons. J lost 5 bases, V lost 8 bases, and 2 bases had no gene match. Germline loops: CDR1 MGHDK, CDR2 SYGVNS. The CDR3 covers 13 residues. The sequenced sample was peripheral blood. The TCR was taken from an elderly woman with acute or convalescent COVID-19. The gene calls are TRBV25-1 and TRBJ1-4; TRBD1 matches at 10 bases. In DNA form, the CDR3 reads TGTGCCAGCGAGGACAGGGGGAATGAAAAACTGTTTTTT. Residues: CASEDRGNEKLFF.